The 14 T cell receptor beta chains reported below all come from one sample, sequenced in a study of Ad26.COV2.S vaccination and SARS-CoV-2 variants. TCRdb's copy holds only in-frame clones and misses some; the assay was immunoSEQ multiplex PCR. This sample carries 400,000 to 450,000 clones, about 90% of them seen once, and the ten largest clones take 4.3%. Indicated treatment: roughly 18 received Ad26.COV2.S at low or high dose, single or two shots; about five received placebo; per-sample allocation not given. Samples were taken on day 63 after the first vaccine or placebo injection. This specimen consisted of peripheral blood, obtained in a trial of Ad26.COV2.S vaccine versus placebo. Every receptor here comes from a person aged 18 to 59 who received the Ad26.COV2.S COVID-19 vaccine or a placebo.

This chain uses TRBV3-1 (or the pseudogene TRBV3-2) with TRBJ1-5; 9 nucleotides align to TRBD1. V shed 4 bases, J shed 2 bases, and the junction held 9 bases outside the gene matches. Germline-derived CDR1 and CDR2 are LGHDT and YNNKEL (reference sequence). There are 17 residues in the CDR3. CDR3: CASSLTGTGQRNQPQHF. The CDR3 DNA reads TGTGCCAGCAGCCTTACCGGGACAGGGCAGCGCAATCAGCCCCAGCATTTT.

This clone came up a few times. This chain links TRBV27 with TRBJ1-2; unclear D gene. The CDR3 has 15 amino acids. Trimming left V 6 bases short and J 6 bases short, with 20 bases between. Per the germline V gene, CDR1 is MNHEY and CDR2 is SMNVEV (reference sequence). CDR3 region: CASRRQGLRGNGYTF. CDR3 DNA: TGTGCCAGCAGGCGACAAGGACTCCGAGGGAATGGCTACACCTTC.

The V call is TRBV4-3, the J call TRBJ2-7; D call uncertain. V gave up 2 bases and J gave up 2 bases, with 7 bases separating them. Germline CDR1 reads LGHNA; CDR2 reads YSLEER. There are 13 residues in the CDR3. CDR3 bases: TGCGCCAGCAGCCAATACAGAGCCTACGAGCAGTACTTC. Encoded protein: CASSQYRAYEQYF.

This chain uses TRBV6-5 with TRBJ1-4; a possible D gene is TRBD1 (6 bases). Trimming took 5 bases from V and 10 from J, leaving 14 bases between them. This CDR3 is 13 amino acids long. CDR1 MNHEY and CDR2 SVGAGI come from the germline V gene. CDR3 coding DNA: TGTGCCAGCAGTCCAAACAGGGTAGGAAAACTGTTTTTT. Translated: CASSPNRVGKLFF.

Notes on this clone: Other DNA sequences in the same sample also yield this CDR3. The chain links TRBV30 to TRBJ1-5; possibly TRBD1 for D (6 bases). V lost 0 bases to trimming and J lost 4 bases, with 7 bases between them. CDR3 size: 13 residues. Germline V gives CDR1 GTSNPN, CDR2 SVGIG (reference sequence). CDR3 loop: CAWSVGGNQPQHF. The CDR3 DNA reads TGTGCCTGGAGTGTAGGGGGTAATCAGCCCCAGCATTTT.

V gene TRBV18 combines with J gene TRBJ2-7, with a possible D match to TRBD1 (5 bases). CDR1 and CDR2 (germline): KGHSH, LQKENI. The CDR3 contains 14 residues. The V end was cut by 2 bases, the J end by 4 bases, with 12 bases between. CDR3 residues: CASSPSQGRYEQYF. CDR3 nucleotides: TGTGCCAGCTCACCATCCCAGGGTAGGTACGAGCAGTACTTC.

Comments on this clone: Relative to the germline gene, one junction end is altered; a read error may explain this. The genes are TRBV7-7 and TRBJ2-2; D is undetermined. Germline V gene lookup returns CDR1 SSHAT and CDR2 FNYEAQ (reference sequence). This CDR3 is built from 16 residues. The CDR3 reads CASSLSLPGDTGELFF. The CDR3 DNA reads TGTGCTAGCAGCTTGAGTCTGCCTGGGGACACCGGGGAGCTGTTTTTT.

This chain connects TRBV28 to TRBJ2-3; unclear D gene. Germline CDR1 is MDHEN and CDR2 is SYDVKM. CDR3 length: 15 residues. Deletions cut 2 bases from V and 1 base from J, with 10 bases between. Here the CDR3 reads CASSLGVGGTDTQYF. The CDR3 coding sequence is TGTGCCAGCAGTTTAGGCGTGGGTGGCACAGATACGCAGTATTTT.

The chain couples TRBV28 to TRBJ2-5, with TRBD1 matching 9 bases. The CDR3 is 17 amino acids. Unmatched junction bases numbered 12, after V lost 3 bases and J lost 4 bases. CDR1 is MDHEN and CDR2 is SYDVKM in the germline V gene. CDR3 sequence reads: CASSLTGGFPVRETQYF. In DNA form, the CDR3 reads TGTGCCAGCAGTTTGACAGGGGGGTTTCCCGTCCGAGAGACCCAGTACTTC.

The rearrangement joins TRBV6-2 or TRBV6-3 to TRBJ2-7; 13 bases are shared with TRBD2. J gave up 4 bases and V 5 bases, and 8 bases lay outside the gene matches. Germline V lookup: CDR1 MNHEY, CDR2 SVGEGT. CDR3 length: 16 residues. CDR3 nucleotides: TGTGCCAGCAGTACCCCACTAGCGGGAGGGCGGTACGAGCAGTACTTC. It is translated as CASSTPLAGGRYEQYF.

The chain uses TRBV27 and TRBJ2-1; 8 bases align to TRBD1. Germline assignment: CDR1 MNHEY and CDR2 SMNVEV (reference sequence). This CDR3 is built from 16 residues. The junction had 7 bases not matched to a gene; V was cut back by 4 bases and J by 2 bases. The CDR3 sequence is CASSSKPGGAYNEQFF. The CDR3 DNA reads as TGTGCCAGCAGTTCCAAACCAGGGGGCGCCTACAATGAGCAGTTCTTC.

The J gene is TRBJ1-5, the V gene TRBV7-8; TRBD1 agrees at 10 bases. After removal of 5 bases from V and 3 bases from J, the junction contained 4 bases not matched to a gene. Germline CDR1 is SGHVS and CDR2 is FQNEAQ. This CDR3 comprises 15 residues. The CDR3 loop reads CASSVGQGFNQPQHF. The CDR3 coding sequence is TGTGCCAGCAGCGTGGGACAGGGGTTCAATCAGCCCCAGCATTTT.

The rearrangement links TRBV19 to TRBJ2-2; D gene unclear. Germline V CDR1 and CDR2: LNHDA, SQIVND (reference sequence). Trimming removed 6 bases at V and 3 bases at J, with 8 bases between. The CDR3 length is 13 residues. The CDR3 here is CASRPLYTGELFF. CDR3 nucleotides: TGTGCCAGTAGGCCCCTCTACACCGGGGAGCTGTTTTTT.

V is TRBV27 and J is TRBJ2-4; no reliable D call. Germline CDR1 is MNHEY and CDR2 is SMNVEV (reference sequence). The V end lost 3 bases, the J end lost 8 bases, and 11 bases lay between the germline ends. The CDR3 loop spans 13 amino acids. CDR3 residues: CASSLWADDIQYF. CDR3 coding DNA: TGTGCCAGCAGTTTGTGGGCAGACGACATTCAGTACTTC.